The TCR beta chain described here comes from a study of STAT5B mutations in CD4+ large granular lymphocyte leukemia. Sequencing was at survey level. Clones were read by immunoSEQ multiplex PCR, and TCRdb kept only the in-frame ones, dropping some. This repertoire shows around 21,000 clones, roughly 79% found once; its top ten account for 0.35% to 0.45%. Germline V lookup: CDR1 KGHSH, CDR2 LQKENI. The CDR3 is 14 residues long. Trimming cost V 3 bases and J 8 bases; bases outside gene matches: 7. On this clone: What it binds is unknown.

Study results and caveats: Top patient clones used TRBV06 genes more often: 8/27 versus 2/35 in controls. Data were not HLA-matched across samples. Without putative leukemic clones, patient CD4-sorted repertoires remained more clonal than healthy CD4+ repertoires.

The sequenced sample consisted of CD4+ T cells from blood buffy coats. This chain links TRBV18 with TRBJ1-2, with TRBD1 matching 9 bases. This TCR derives from a human donor in good health. CDR3 protein: CASSPLQGAGGYTF. DNA for the CDR3: TGTGCCAGCTCACCTCTACAGGGGGCAGGGGGCTACACCTTC.